The present T cell receptor beta chain was sequenced within a study of control samples from healthy donors and cancer patients. The CDR3 covers 13 residues. The ends were cut back, 7 bases at V and 0 bases at J, with 10 bases in the middle. Germline V gene sequence: CDR1 MNHNS, CDR2 SASEGT. Libraries were prepared by immunoSEQ multiplex PCR; TCRdb keeps only in-frame clonotypes and omits some of them. The sample comprises around 75,000 clones, 80% to 95% of which are singletons, and about 5% rests with the top ten. The gene calls are TRBV6-1 and TRBJ2-7; D unclear. This sequence was found in a woman aged 60-75 years in good health. Sequenced sample: blood. This chain's CDR3 is CASTPSVSYEQYF. The CDR3 DNA follows: TGTGCCAGCACCCCTTCCGTCTCCTACGAGCAGTACTTC.